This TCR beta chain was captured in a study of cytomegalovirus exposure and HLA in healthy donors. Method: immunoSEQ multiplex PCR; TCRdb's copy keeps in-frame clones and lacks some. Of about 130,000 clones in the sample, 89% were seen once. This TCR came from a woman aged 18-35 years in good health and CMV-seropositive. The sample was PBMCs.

In DNA, the CDR3 is TGTGCCAGCAGCTACACAGGTTTCACTGAAGCTTTCTTT. Its translation: CASSYTGFTEAFF. This chain joins TRBV7-2 and TRBJ1-1; a weak D match, TRBD1 (5 bases). Trimming stripped 4 bases from V and 4 bases from J, with 10 bases between. The length of the CDR3 is 13 residues. Germline assignment: CDR1 SGHTA and CDR2 FQGNSA.